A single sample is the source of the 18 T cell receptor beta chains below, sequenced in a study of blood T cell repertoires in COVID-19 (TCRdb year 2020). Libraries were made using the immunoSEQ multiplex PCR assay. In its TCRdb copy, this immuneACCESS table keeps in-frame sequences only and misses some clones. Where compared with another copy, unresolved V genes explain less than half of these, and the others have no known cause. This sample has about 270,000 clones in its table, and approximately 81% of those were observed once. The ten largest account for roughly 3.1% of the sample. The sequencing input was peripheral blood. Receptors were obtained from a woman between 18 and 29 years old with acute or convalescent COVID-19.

CDR3 DNA: TGTGCCAGCAGCTTGTTGGGCGGGACAGGGATCCACGAGCAGTACTTC. The encoded protein is CASSLLGGTGIHEQYF. The chain couples TRBV5-4 to TRBJ2-7, with 9 positions matching TRBD1. From germline, CDR1 is SGHNT and CDR2 YYREEE (reference sequence). V dropped 1 base and J dropped 5; count of bases not matched to a gene: 10. The CDR3 is 16 amino acids.

The CDR3 protein is CAWSEPGQGRLGTEAFF. The CDR3 DNA reads TGTGCCTGGAGTGAACCGGGACAGGGGAGATTGGGCACTGAAGCTTTCTTT. The chain combines TRBV30 with TRBJ1-1, with 10 bases fitting TRBD1. The CDR3 runs 17 residues. The V and J ends lost 1 base and 4 bases, in that order; junction bases with no gene match: 12. The germline V gene has CDR1 GTSNPN and CDR2 SVGIG (reference sequence).

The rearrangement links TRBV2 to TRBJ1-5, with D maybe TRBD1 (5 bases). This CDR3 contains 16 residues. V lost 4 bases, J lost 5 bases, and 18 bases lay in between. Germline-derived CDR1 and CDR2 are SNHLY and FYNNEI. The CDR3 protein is CASSAVRQGGDQPQHF. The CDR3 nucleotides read TGTGCCAGCAGTGCTGTTCGGCAGGGAGGCGATCAGCCCCAGCATTTT.

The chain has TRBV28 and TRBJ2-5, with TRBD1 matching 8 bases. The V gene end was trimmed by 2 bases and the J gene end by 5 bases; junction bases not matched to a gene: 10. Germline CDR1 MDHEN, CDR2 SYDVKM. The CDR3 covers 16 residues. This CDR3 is CASSLARTGKFETQYF. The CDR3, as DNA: TGTGCCAGCAGTTTAGCCCGGACAGGGAAGTTCGAGACCCAGTACTTC.

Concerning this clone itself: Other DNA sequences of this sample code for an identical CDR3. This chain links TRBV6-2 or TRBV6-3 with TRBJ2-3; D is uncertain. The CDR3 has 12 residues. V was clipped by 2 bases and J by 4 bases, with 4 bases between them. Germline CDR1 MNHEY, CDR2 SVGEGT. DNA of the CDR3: TGTGCCAGCAGTTACACGGCAGATACGCAGTATTTT. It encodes CASSYTADTQYF.

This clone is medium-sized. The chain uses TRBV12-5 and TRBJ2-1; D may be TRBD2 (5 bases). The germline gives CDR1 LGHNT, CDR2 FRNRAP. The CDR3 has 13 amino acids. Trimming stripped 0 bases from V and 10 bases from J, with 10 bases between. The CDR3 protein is CASGLVQRAEQFF. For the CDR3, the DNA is TGTGCTAGTGGTTTGGTACAGAGGGCAGAGCAGTTCTTC.

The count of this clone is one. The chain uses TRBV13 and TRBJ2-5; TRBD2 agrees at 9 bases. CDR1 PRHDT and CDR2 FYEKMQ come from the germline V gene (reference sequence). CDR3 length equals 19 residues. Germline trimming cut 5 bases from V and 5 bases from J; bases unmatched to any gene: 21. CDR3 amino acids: CASSPAPIAGEGGEETQYF. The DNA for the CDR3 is TGTGCCAGCAGCCCCGCGCCGATAGCGGGAGAAGGAGGCGAGGAGACCCAGTACTTC.

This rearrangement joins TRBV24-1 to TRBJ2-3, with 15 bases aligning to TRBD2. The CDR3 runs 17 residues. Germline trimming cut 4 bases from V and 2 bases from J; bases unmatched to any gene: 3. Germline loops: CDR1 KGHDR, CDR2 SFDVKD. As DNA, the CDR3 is TGTGCCACCAGTGAAAGGACTAGCGGGAGGGCCACAGATACGCAGTATTTT. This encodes CATSERTSGRATDTQYF.

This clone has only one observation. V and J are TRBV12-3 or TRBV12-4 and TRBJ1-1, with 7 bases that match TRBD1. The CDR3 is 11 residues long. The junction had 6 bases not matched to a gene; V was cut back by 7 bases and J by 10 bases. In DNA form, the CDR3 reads TGTGCCAGCACCACCGACAGGGTAGCTTTCTTT. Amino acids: CASTTDRVAFF.

The CDR3 nucleotides read TGTGCCAGCAGCCCGACGAAACGGGGTAGCTCCTACGAGCAGTACTTC. Translation: CASSPTKRGSSYEQYF. The chain carries TRBV28 and TRBJ2-7; D might be TRBD2 (5 bases). From germline, CDR1 is MDHEN and CDR2 SYDVKM. V lost 6 bases and J 0 bases, leaving 18 bases between the germline ends. The CDR3 totals 16 residues.

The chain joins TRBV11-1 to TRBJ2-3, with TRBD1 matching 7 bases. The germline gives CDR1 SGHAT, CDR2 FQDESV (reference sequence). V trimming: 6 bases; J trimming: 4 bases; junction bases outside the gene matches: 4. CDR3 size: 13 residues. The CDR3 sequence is CASRSGQADTQYF. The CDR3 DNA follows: TGTGCCAGCAGATCTGGACAGGCAGATACGCAGTATTTT.

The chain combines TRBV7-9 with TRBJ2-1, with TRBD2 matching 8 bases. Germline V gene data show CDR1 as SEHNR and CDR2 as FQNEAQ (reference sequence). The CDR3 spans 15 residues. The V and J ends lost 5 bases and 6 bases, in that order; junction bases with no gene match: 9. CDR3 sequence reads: CASSPRGLEGNEQFF. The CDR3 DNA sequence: TGTGCCAGCAGCCCCCGGGGACTAGAAGGCAATGAGCAGTTCTTC. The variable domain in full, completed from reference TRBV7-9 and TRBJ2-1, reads DTGVSQNPRHKITKRGQNVTFRCDPISEHNRLYWYRQTLGQGPEFLTYFQNEAQLEKSRLLSDRFSAERPKGSFSTLEIQRTEQGDSAMYLCASSPRGLEGNEQFFGPGTRLTVL.

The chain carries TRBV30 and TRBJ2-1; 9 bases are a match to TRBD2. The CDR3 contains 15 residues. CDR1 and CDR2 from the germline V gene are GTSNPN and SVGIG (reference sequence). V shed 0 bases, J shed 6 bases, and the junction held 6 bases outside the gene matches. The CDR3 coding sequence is TGTGCCTGGAGTGTACTGGCGGGAGGGCTCAATGAGCAGTTCTTC. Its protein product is CAWSVLAGGLNEQFF.

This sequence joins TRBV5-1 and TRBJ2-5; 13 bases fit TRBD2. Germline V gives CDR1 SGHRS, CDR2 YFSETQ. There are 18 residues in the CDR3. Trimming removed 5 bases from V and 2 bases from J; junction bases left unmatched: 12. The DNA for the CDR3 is TGCGCCAGCAGTTACCGGACTAGCGGGAGAAATTGGCAAGAGACCCAGTACTTC. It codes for CASSYRTSGRNWQETQYF.

The DNA of the CDR3 is TGTGCCAGCAGCCCGGGGAACTATGGCTACACCTTC. Translating gives CASSPGNYGYTF. This chain links TRBV7-9 with TRBJ1-2; the D is unclear. With 5 bases removed from V and 2 bases from J, the gap between germline ends came to 6 bases. CDR3 size: 12 residues. Germline V gene sequence: CDR1 SEHNR, CDR2 FQNEAQ (reference sequence).

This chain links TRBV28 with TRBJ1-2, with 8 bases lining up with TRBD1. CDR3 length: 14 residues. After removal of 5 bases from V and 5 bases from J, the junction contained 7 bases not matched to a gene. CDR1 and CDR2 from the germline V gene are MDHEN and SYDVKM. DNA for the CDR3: TGTGCCAGCAGTCGAAGGACAGGGTTATATGGCTACACCTTC. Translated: CASSRRTGLYGYTF.

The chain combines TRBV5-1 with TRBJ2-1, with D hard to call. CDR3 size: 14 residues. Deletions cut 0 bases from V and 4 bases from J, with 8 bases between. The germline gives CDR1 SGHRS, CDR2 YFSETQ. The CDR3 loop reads CASSLDSVYNEQFF. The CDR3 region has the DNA TGCGCCAGCAGCTTGGACAGTGTTTACAATGAGCAGTTCTTC.

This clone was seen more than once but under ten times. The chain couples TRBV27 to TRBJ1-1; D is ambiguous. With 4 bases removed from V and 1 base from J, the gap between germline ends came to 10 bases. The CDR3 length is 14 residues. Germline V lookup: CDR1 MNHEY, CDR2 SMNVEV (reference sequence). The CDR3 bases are TGTGCCAGCAGTTCCCTACAGACGAACACTGAAGCTTTCTTT. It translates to CASSSLQTNTEAFF.